This TCR beta chain was sequenced in a study of T-cell reconstitution after alpha-beta-depleted transplantation in children (dated by TCRdb to the mid-2010s). At the level of the whole study: T-cell immune reconstitution after TCRalphabeta/CD19-depleted allogeneic hematopoietic cell transplantation in children was quantitatively tracked in the study by means of TCR repertoire profiling. Paper-wide results and their limitations: Hyperexpanded clone frequencies declined over subsequent months; after one year, T-cell counts and TCRbeta diversity were mostly attributed to newly produced T cells. Apparently early alphabetaT-cell count recovery about two months after transplant reportedly relied on only several hundred rapidly expanded clones derived from non-depleted graft cells. In some patients, the high TCRbeta diversity seen at day 60 was put down to recipient T cells and intrathymic progenitors that had survived conditioning.

Library construction relied on PCR. The sample was run on an Illumina HiSeq 2500. TCR library preparation used molecular barcoding, with unique molecular identifiers applied to normalize quantification of the TCRbeta repertoire. The public reads were quality trimmed at Q25 with fastp and then assembled into clones with MiXCR by TCRdb, keeping productive beta chains. Rows are combined by CDR3 protein, so each entry shows the most common genes and DNA. For this sample there are about 1,000,000 distinct CDR3 sequences; roughly 29% appear just once. 25% to 35% of the sample is in the top ten clones. The table lists this clonotype with many counts. Its antigen is unknown. Per-base qualities were not stored, and no clone one base away is much larger. Interpreted using the paper, the treatment or condition label stands for: allogeneic hematopoietic cell transplantation with graft depleted of TCRalphabeta T cells and CD19 B cells. Transplant recipients were children who received TCRalphabeta/CD19-depleted allogeneic hematopoietic cell grafts.

The sample here was PBMCs, mostly from graft donor cells, taken 360 days after TCRalphabeta/CD19-depleted stem cell transplant. The clonotype originates from a boy less than two years old who had a stem cell transplant for SCID, so the T cells may come from the graft donor.

The CDR3 protein sequence reads: CASSLGQSNQPQHF. The DNA reads TGTGCCAGCAGTTTAGGACAGAGCAATCAGCCCCAGCATTTT. The chain links TRBV12-3 or TRBV12-4 with TRBJ1-5; 5 matching bases give a weak D call of TRBD1. CDR3 length: 14 amino acids, cysteine to phenylalanine. The read is trimmed to its CDR3 DNA, 42 bases read in frame from base 1. V lost 1 base and J lost 1 base; the stretch between them is 5 bases long.